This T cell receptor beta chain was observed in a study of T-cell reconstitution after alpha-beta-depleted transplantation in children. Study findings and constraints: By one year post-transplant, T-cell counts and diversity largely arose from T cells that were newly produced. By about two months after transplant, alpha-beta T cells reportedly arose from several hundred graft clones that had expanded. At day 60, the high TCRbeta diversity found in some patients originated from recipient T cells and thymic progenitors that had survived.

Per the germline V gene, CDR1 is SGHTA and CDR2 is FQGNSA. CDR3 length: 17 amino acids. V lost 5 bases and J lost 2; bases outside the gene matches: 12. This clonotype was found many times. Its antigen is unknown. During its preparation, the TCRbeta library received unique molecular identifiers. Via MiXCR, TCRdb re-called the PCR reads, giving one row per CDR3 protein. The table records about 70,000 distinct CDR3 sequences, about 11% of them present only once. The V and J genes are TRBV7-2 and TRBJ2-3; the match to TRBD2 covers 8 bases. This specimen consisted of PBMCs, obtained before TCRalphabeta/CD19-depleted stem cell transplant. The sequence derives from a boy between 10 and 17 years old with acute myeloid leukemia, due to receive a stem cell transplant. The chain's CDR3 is CASSTGWREAPTDTQYF. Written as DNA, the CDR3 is TGTGCCAGCAGCACGGGATGGCGGGAGGCCCCCACAGATACGCAGTATTTT. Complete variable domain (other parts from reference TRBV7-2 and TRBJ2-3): GAGVSQSPSNKVTEKGKDVELRCDPISGHTALYWYRQSLGQGLEFLIYFQGNSAPDKSGLPSDRFSAERTGGSVSTLTIQRTQQEDSAVYLCASSTGWREAPTDTQYFGPGTRLTVL.